This TCR beta chain is drawn from a study of vaccination effects on CD4 cells after COVID-19. Expansion of antigen-specific CD4+ T cells with viral peptide pools was carried out by the ViraFEST assay before sequencing. Culture proceeded for approximately nine days, and CD4+ T cells were then isolated. The study found no prior SARS-CoV-2 infection in the vaccine recipients, who tested negative for nucleocapsid antibodies. Some clones are missing from TCRdb's copy, which holds only in-frame ones; the method was immunoSEQ multiplex PCR. The sample yields roughly 50,000 clones, 60% to 80% seen once. V was pared by 7 bases and J by 2 bases, with 15 bases between. CDR3 length equals 16 residues. Germline lookup yields CDR1 SGHTA and CDR2 FQGNSA. As concerns this clone: What it recognizes is unknown.

General observations from the study: Infection- and vaccine-induced clones contracted markedly late after vaccination. Only a few convalescent patients and no early post-infection timepoints featured in the study.

The chain carries TRBV7-2 and TRBJ1-6; D remains unclear. This TCR derives from a human donor who received a COVID-19 vaccine. The specimen comprised CD4+ T cells from PBMCs cultured with HCoV-OC43 spike peptides, sampled before COVID-19 vaccination. As for subset: HCoV-OC43 spike overlapping peptide pool stimulation. The CDR3 sequence: CASNTLGSAYNSPLHF. The CDR3 region has the DNA TGTGCCAGCAACACCCTCGGGAGCGCCTATAATTCACCCCTCCACTTT.